A single sample is the source of the 28 T cell receptor beta chains below, sequenced in a study of T cell responses to AZD1222 COVID-19 vaccine. This table comes from immunoSEQ multiplex PCR, and its TCRdb copy is limited to in-frame clones, with some not included. This table has about 140,000 clones, 88% appearing once. The sample was peripheral blood, taken 28 days after the second AZD1222 dose. The receptors stem from an adult who received the AZD1222 COVID-19 vaccine.

The V gene is TRBV19, the J gene TRBJ2-7, with 10 bases aligning to TRBD2. Germline loops: CDR1 LNHDA, CDR2 SQIVND (reference sequence). J was trimmed by 9 bases and V by 5 bases; bases with no gene match: 13. This CDR3 region has 15 residues. In DNA form, the CDR3 reads TGTGCCAGTAGTTCACGGACTAGCGGACCTCTAGGGCAGTACTTC. As protein: CASSSRTSGPLGQYF.

This chain's CDR3 is CASSLGTNYGYTF. In DNA, the CDR3 is TGCGCCAGCAGCTTAGGAACTAACTATGGCTACACCTTC. The V and J genes are TRBV5-1 and TRBJ1-2; D is unresolved. Trimming cost V 2 bases and J 0 bases, with 5 bases left between them. CDR1 SGHRS and CDR2 YFSETQ come from the germline V gene. This CDR3 has 13 amino acids.

V gene TRBV5-6 combines with J gene TRBJ1-5, with a weak D call TRBD1 (5 bases). Trimming stripped 0 bases from V and 2 bases from J, with 12 bases between. This CDR3 has 16 residues. CDR1 and CDR2 (germline): SGHDT, YYEEEE. The CDR3 DNA sequence: TGTGCCAGCAGCTTGGCCCGCAGGGCAGGCAATCAGCCCCAGCATTTT. Translating gives CASSLARRAGNQPQHF.

The V call is TRBV4-3, the J call TRBJ2-3, with TRBD2 matching over 16 bases. The CDR3 is made up of 19 amino acids. The V gene end was trimmed by 0 bases and the J gene end by 4 bases; junction bases not matched to a gene: 7. Germline CDR1 is LGHNA and CDR2 is YSLEER. The CDR3 sequence: CASSQDKGTSGGAADTQYF. For the CDR3, the DNA is TGCGCCAGCAGCCAAGATAAAGGGACTAGCGGGGGGGCCGCAGATACGCAGTATTTT.

J is TRBJ2-5 and V is TRBV11-2; TRBD1 agrees at 8 bases. The V gene end was trimmed by 5 bases and the J gene end by 5 bases; junction bases not matched to a gene: 13. The CDR3 is 16 residues long. Germline V gives CDR1 SGHAT, CDR2 FQNNGV. The CDR3 region is CASSPRGQGAWETQYF. Here the CDR3 DNA reads TGTGCCAGCAGCCCAAGGGGTCAGGGGGCGTGGGAGACCCAGTACTTC. Together with reference TRBV11-2 and TRBJ2-5, the CDR3 gives the full variable domain: EAGVAQSPRYKIIEKRQSVAFWCNPISGHATLYWYQQILGQGPKLLIQFQNNGVVDDSQLPKDRFSAERLKGVDSTLKIQPAKLEDSAVYLCASSPRGQGAWETQYFGPGTRLLVL.

This clone has more than one count but fewer than ten. The V gene is TRBV10-2, the J gene TRBJ1-5; D ambiguous. Germline-derived CDR1 and CDR2 are WSHSY and SAAADI. The length of the CDR3 is 15 residues. V dropped 0 bases and J dropped 4 bases, with 10 bases sitting between them. The CDR3 nucleotides are TGCGCCAGCAGTGAGTCGAACCCAGCGAATCAGCCCCAGCATTTT. This encodes CASSESNPANQPQHF.

The chain carries TRBV2 and TRBJ1-5; a weak D match, TRBD1 (6 bases). V lost 11 bases and J 3 bases, leaving 11 bases between the germline ends. Germline V gives CDR1 SNHLY, CDR2 FYNNEI. This CDR3 has 12 amino acids. CDR3 coding DNA: TGTGCCCAAGGGGGGCACAATCAGCCCCAGCATTTT. Its protein is CAQGGHNQPQHF.

The V gene is TRBV27, the J gene TRBJ2-2, with D possibly matching TRBD2 (6 bases). This CDR3 is 15 amino acids long. Germline CDR1 reads MNHEY; CDR2 reads SMNVEV (reference sequence). Trimming cost V 8 bases and J 5 bases, with 18 bases left between them. CDR3 DNA: TGTGCCAGCCCACTGGGGCTAGCGTGTACCGGGGAGCTGTTTTTT. This translates into CASPLGLACTGELFF.

J is TRBJ1-2 and V is TRBV6-6; TRBD1 might be the D (5 bases). The CDR3 totals 13 residues. From germline, CDR1 is MNHNY and CDR2 SVGAGI (reference sequence). Trimming shortened V by 8 bases and J by 4 bases, and 14 bases separated the two germline ends. Here the CDR3 reads CASSTGVLYGYTF. In DNA form, the CDR3 reads TGTGCCAGCTCAACGGGGGTACTCTATGGCTACACCTTC.

The chain carries TRBV29-1 and TRBJ2-7; D unclear. The V gene's germline CDR1 is SQVTM and CDR2 ANQGSEA. The CDR3 covers 14 residues. V was pared by 4 bases and J by 6 bases, with 19 bases between. The CDR3 nucleotides read TGCAGCGTTGGTAGTTCGTCCCCTCGCCTCGAGCAGTACTTC. It specifies CSVGSSSPRLEQYF.

The V call is TRBV28, the J call TRBJ1-6, with 7 bases lining up with TRBD1. With 6 bases clipped from V and 8 bases from J, the junction kept 7 bases outside the gene matches. Germline V gene lookup returns CDR1 MDHEN and CDR2 SYDVKM. The CDR3 extends over 14 amino acids. CDR3 residues: CASSLTGRDSPLHF. The CDR3 DNA reads TGTGCCAGCAGCCTGACAGGGCGAGATTCACCCCTCCACTTT.

The chain couples TRBV28 to TRBJ1-1; unclear D gene. V shed 6 bases and J shed 1 base, with 12 bases lying between them. Germline V CDR1 and CDR2: MDHEN, SYDVKM. The CDR3 totals 14 residues. The CDR3: CASSPPRANTEAFF. The CDR3 DNA is TGTGCCAGCAGCCCCCCGCGTGCGAACACTGAAGCTTTCTTT.

The gene calls are TRBV5-1 and TRBJ2-1; 11 bases are shared with TRBD1. Germline CDR1 and CDR2: SGHRS and YFSETQ. CDR3 length equals 16 residues. V lost 4 bases to trimming and J lost 7 bases; unmatched junction nucleotides: 10. CDR3 sequence (DNA): TGCGCCAGCAGCCGGGCCGGGACAGGGGGACAAAATGAGCAGTTCTTC. Amino acid sequence: CASSRAGTGGQNEQFF.

V usage is TRBV6-5 and J usage is TRBJ1-1; D remains unclear. The CDR3 is 15 residues long. The V end lost 0 bases, the J end lost 1 base, and 9 bases lay between the germline ends. CDR1 is MNHEY, CDR2 SVGAGI, per germline. The CDR3 reads CASSYSIQQNTEAFF. CDR3 nucleotide sequence: TGTGCCAGCAGTTACTCGATTCAACAGAACACTGAAGCTTTCTTT.

CDR3 DNA sequence: TGTGCCAGCGAAAAGGGGGCTAGCGGGAGATCTGAGCAGTTCTTC. It encodes CASEKGASGRSEQFF. The chain has TRBV19 and TRBJ2-1; 10 positions agree with TRBD2. Per germline, CDR1 LNHDA and CDR2 SQIVND (reference sequence). The CDR3 spans 15 residues. After removal of 9 bases from V and 9 bases from J, the junction contained 14 bases not matched to a gene.

This chain uses TRBV28 with TRBJ1-6; D is undetermined. The CDR3 totals 15 residues. Germline V gene data show CDR1 as MDHEN and CDR2 as SYDVKM. Between the trimmed V and J ends, which lost 2 bases and 9 bases, there was a span of 14 bases. The CDR3 reads CASSLASVESSPLHF. The CDR3 coding sequence is TGTGCCAGCAGTTTAGCCTCAGTAGAATCTTCACCCCTCCACTTT.

The chain has TRBV9 and TRBJ2-3; 8 bases map to TRBD2. J was trimmed by 6 bases and V by 3 bases; bases with no gene match: 9. This CDR3 is built from 15 residues. Per the germline V gene, CDR1 is SGDLS and CDR2 is YYNGEE. CDR3: CASSGSSSGSDTQYF. For the CDR3, the DNA is TGTGCCAGCAGCGGATCGTCAAGCGGGAGTGATACGCAGTATTTT. The whole variable domain, filled in from reference TRBV9 and TRBJ2-3, reads DSGVTQTPKHLITATGQRVTLRCSPRSGDLSVYWYQQSLDQGLQFLIQYYNGEERAKGNILERFSAQQFPDLHSELNLSSLELGDSALYFCASSGSSSGSDTQYFGPGTRLTVL.

This rearrangement joins TRBV7-3 to TRBJ2-5, with D possibly TRBD2 on 6 matching bases. CDR3 length: 13 amino acids. Germline-derived CDR1 and CDR2 are SGHTA and FQGTGA. V was cut by 5 bases and J by 3 bases, with 10 bases left in between. CDR3 in DNA: TGTGCCAGCAGCACGGGACTCAAAGAGACCCAGTACTTC. Encoded protein: CASSTGLKETQYF.

This clone is a singleton in its sample. The chain combines TRBV12-3 or TRBV12-4 with TRBJ2-7; D might be TRBD2 (6 bases). The ends were cut back, 6 bases at V and 1 base at J, with 7 bases in the middle. The CDR3 covers 12 residues. CDR3 in amino acids: CASSRESYEQYF. CDR3 coding DNA: TGTGCCAGCAGCCGGGAGTCCTACGAGCAGTACTTC.

This rearrangement joins TRBV2 to TRBJ2-3; a possible D gene is TRBD2 (5 bases). Trimming cost V 1 base and J 2 bases, with 7 bases left between them. The CDR3 sequence is 14 residues long. Germline V gene data show CDR1 as SNHLY and CDR2 as FYNNEI. The CDR3 reads CASSEGEYTDTQYF. The CDR3 DNA reads TGTGCCAGCAGTGAAGGGGAGTACACAGATACGCAGTATTTT.

The V call is TRBV6-5, the J call TRBJ1-2; tentatively, D is TRBD1 (5 bases). The germline V gene encodes CDR1 MNHEY and CDR2 SVGAGI. The CDR3 consists of 14 residues. V was pared by 4 bases and J by 1 base, with 10 bases between. The CDR3 sequence: CASSWGDSNYGYTF. The CDR3 bases are TGTGCCAGCAGTTGGGGTGACAGTAACTATGGCTACACCTTC.

The J gene is TRBJ1-2, the V gene TRBV24-1; D not resolved. From germline, CDR1 is KGHDR and CDR2 SFDVKD. The CDR3 spans 14 residues. V lost 2 bases to trimming and J lost 5 bases, with 11 bases between them. DNA of the CDR3: TGTGCCACCAGTGATTCCCTAGTTGGGTATGGCTACACCTTC. It codes for CATSDSLVGYGYTF.

This rearrangement joins TRBV11-2 to TRBJ2-5, with a weak D call TRBD1 (6 bases). V dropped 6 bases and J dropped 4 bases, with 15 bases sitting between them. The V gene's germline CDR1 is SGHAT and CDR2 FQNNGV. The CDR3 spans 14 residues. In nucleotides, the CDR3 is TGTGCCAGCAGAAACACGAGGGGGATAGAGACCCAGTACTTC. Translated: CASRNTRGIETQYF.

The chain employs TRBV2 and TRBJ2-6, with D tentatively TRBD1 or TRBD2 (6 bases each). Trimming took 7 bases from V and 0 from J, leaving 10 bases between them. This CDR3 is 15 amino acids long. The germline V gene has CDR1 SNHLY and CDR2 FYNNEI. The chain's CDR3 is CASNREDSGANVLTF. The CDR3 DNA reads as TGTGCCAGCAACAGGGAGGACTCTGGGGCCAACGTCCTGACTTTC.

The J gene is TRBJ1-4, the V gene TRBV11-2; D gene ambiguous. Germline lookup yields CDR1 SGHAT and CDR2 FQNNGV. V was pared by 5 bases and J by 8 bases, with 12 bases between. The CDR3 runs to 13 residues. DNA of the CDR3: TGTGCCAGCAGCACTAATCGTGGGGAAAAACTGTTTTTT. It codes for CASSTNRGEKLFF.

This chain's CDR3 is CASSRYQETQYF. CDR3 coding DNA: TGTGCCAGCAGCCGGTACCAAGAGACCCAGTACTTC. The chain has TRBV3-1 (or the pseudogene TRBV3-2) and TRBJ2-5; no firm D call. Germline CDR1 is LGHDT and CDR2 is YNNKEL (reference sequence). The ends were cut back, 4 bases at V and 0 bases at J, with 3 bases in the middle. There are 12 residues in the CDR3.

The J gene is TRBJ1-1, the V gene TRBV10-2, with D possibly TRBD1 on 6 matching bases. Looked up from germline, CDR1 is WSHSY and CDR2 is SAAADI. CDR3 length: 16 residues. The V and J ends lost 6 bases and 3 bases respectively, with 20 bases between them. The CDR3 sequence is CASRPRGYGADTEAFF. CDR3 bases: TGCGCCAGCAGACCCAGGGGCTACGGCGCTGACACTGAAGCTTTCTTT.

The chain carries TRBV4-3 and TRBJ2-5, with unresolved D. Germline lookup yields CDR1 LGHNA and CDR2 YSLEER. The V and J ends lost 1 base and 0 bases respectively, with 6 bases between them. The CDR3 runs to 14 residues. The CDR3 loop is CASSQGQYQETQYF. CDR3 DNA sequence: TGCGCCAGCAGCCAAGGGCAGTACCAAGAGACCCAGTACTTC.